This record looks at one TCR beta chain sequence and its context. Its specific antigen is unknown. Base qualities were left out, and no much larger clone turns up one base away. The data are from a study of OX40 agonist ivuxolimab in advanced cancers. As for the study more broadly: The costimulatory receptor OX40 (CD134) was targeted by ivuxolimab, a fully human IgG2 agonistic monoclonal antibody. The paper covers the monotherapy dose-escalation part of the phase I ivuxolimab trial, which included N of about 50 patients. Patients were allowed to have had prior anti-PD-1, anti-PD-L1 or anti-CTLA-4 therapy, and around 40% of the dose-escalation patients had previously received checkpoint inhibitors. A male proportion of around 80% and a mean age of about 60 years, ranging from 23 to 79, were recorded for the dose-escalation cohort. Of the approximately 54 patients in dose escalation, about 19 had hepatocellular carcinoma, some 15 had melanoma, 9 had renal cell carcinoma and 9 had head and neck cancer. Intravenous ivuxolimab was administered to patients every 2 weeks at six dose levels: 0.01, 0.1, 0.3, 1.5, 3 and 10 mg/kg. Three dose-escalation patients achieved partial responses, one with hepatocellular carcinoma and two with cutaneous melanoma. The point of sequencing TCRbeta in the periphery was to test whether ivuxolimab changed TCR sequence diversity and drove clonal T-cell expansion. General findings and caveats noted by the study authors: At doses of 0.1 to 3.0 mg/kg, clonal expansion of both CD4+ and CD8+ blood T cells was observed from baseline to week 6. Which antigens the clonally expanded peripheral T cells were specific for was not determined. In partial responders in the 0.1-3.0 mg/kg groups, normalized peripheral clonal expansion was found to be among the lowest, especially among CD8+ T cells. Low levels of normalized T-cell clonal expansion were also seen in some nonresponding patients. After ivuxolimab, CD8+ T cells had more expanded clones than CD4+ T cells on average.

From its cysteine to its phenylalanine, the CDR3 spans 11 amino acids. Only the CDR3 part of the read is kept: 33 bases, read in frame from the first base. The germline V and J ends show losses of 5 bases and 8 bases respectively, and no gene match explains 1 base of the junction. For CDR1 and CDR2, the germline V gene lists MNHEY and SVGAGI. For sequencing of the TCRbeta CDR3 region, genomic DNA was extracted from the sorted cells. The immunoSEQ Assay was used to sequence the TCRbeta CDR3 regions. As stored in TCRdb, this immuneACCESS dataset retains in-frame rearrangements with V and J assigned. A fraction of the clones does not appear; measured against another copy, unresolved V genes explain less than half of the discrepancy, and the remainder lacks a known reason. The sample contains about 77,000 clones, 87% of them found a single time. The ten most abundant clones make up around 6.5% of the sample.

Patients with autoimmune disease history or receiving systemic immunosuppression were excluded from the trial. Peripheral blood for TCR sequencing was collected from all dose cohorts at baseline, on cycle 4 day 1, and on cycle 7 day 1. Samples came from an open-label, multicenter, first-in-human phase I dose-escalation trial of ivuxolimab. Adults with locally advanced or metastatic melanoma, renal cell carcinoma, hepatocellular carcinoma or head and neck squamous cell carcinoma were enrolled in the trial. CD4+ and CD8+ T cells were sorted separately from peripheral blood before TCR sequencing. The sample was CD4+ or CD8+ T cells sorted from blood, taken in a trial of the OX40 agonist ivuxolimab. This sequence uses TRBV6-5 and TRBJ1-2, with 8 bases aligning to TRBD1. The receptor's source is an adult with an advanced solid tumor such as melanoma, head and neck, liver or kidney cancer. The CDR3 amino acid sequence is: CASSDRGGYTF. The DNA sequence is given as TGTGCCAGCAGTGACAGGGGAGGCTACACCTTC.